This T cell receptor beta chain emerged from a study of cytomegalovirus exposure and HLA in healthy donors. General observations from the study: For TCR beta chains, V- and J-gene trimming was later linked to a missense DCLRE1C variant. Another analysis was done later, and it associated fewer than 20,000 TCR beta sequences with HLA alleles at 0.05 false discovery rate.

Donors likely had unrecorded immune exposures despite being nominally healthy when sampled. About this clone itself: Its antigen is not known.

The CDR3 extends over 14 amino acids. CDR1 is GTSNPN and CDR2 is SVGIG in the germline V gene (reference sequence). The V end was cut by 1 base, the J end by 9 bases, with 18 bases between. Amplification used 60 Vbeta primers and 13 Jbeta primers. As processed by the authors: Later, 65 million to 85 million unique TCR beta chains were counted in an analysis, and 10 million to 12 million of them were shared. The method was immunoSEQ multiplex PCR; TCRdb's version includes in-frame clones alone and lacks a portion of them. From that table come the V and J calls and clone size; the DNA was used to work out D and trimming. Here the sample spans some 190,000 clones, 77% being singletons.

The genes are TRBV30 and TRBJ1-2; D gene uncertain. This TCR derives from a man younger than 35 in good health and CMV-seronegative. The sequenced sample was PBMCs. In DNA form, the CDR3 reads TGTGCCTGGAGTGGATCCCGGGGAATTATGAGCTACACCTTC. Translating gives CAWSGSRGIMSYTF.